Detailed here is one T cell receptor beta chain. This sample is part of a study of shared clonotypes between healthy human individuals. The CDR3 runs 15 residues. Germline V gives CDR1 SGDLS, CDR2 YYNGEE. V shed 4 bases, J shed 4 bases, and the junction held 10 bases outside the gene matches. It was across several immunoSEQ plates that each subset's genomic DNA was evenly split. Some clones are missing from TCRdb's copy, which holds only in-frame ones; the method was immunoSEQ multiplex PCR. The profile shows approximately 2.3 million clones, 85% to 95% of them singletons. The rearrangement uses TRBV9 and TRBJ1-2, with TRBD1 matching 7 bases. The sequencing input was naive CD4+ T cells from PBMCs. Subset here: CD45RA+ positively selected. This TCR was sampled from a man aged 18 to 30 in good health. Some clones in this sample may be carry-over from other donors' samples. The chain's CDR3 is CASSPTVGTVYGYTF. CDR3 nucleotides: TGTGCCAGCAGCCCCACAGTAGGGACAGTCTATGGCTACACCTTC.